This is a list of T cell receptor beta chains from one sample in a study of blood T cell repertoires in COVID-19. Clones were sequenced by immunoSEQ multiplex PCR, and TCRdb holds only the in-frame ones, with some missing. Seen here are 120,000 to 150,000 clones, about nine tenths observed once, and the top ten hold 25% to 30%. Sequences were obtained from peripheral blood. All receptors derive from a human donor in a cohort sampled during active COVID-19. Each CDR3 is given with its conserved first and last residue. Each record gives: D gene, J gene, clone size, V gene, CDR3 protein, CDR3 DNA. D genes are given only for firm matches. Size tells how often a clone was seen (once, few, many) or the class of an expanded clone, and some rows leave it out.

d_gene: TRBD1
j_gene: TRBJ2-2
abundance: -
v_gene: TRBV6-1
CDR3aa: CASSAGGGQATGELFF
CDR3nt: TGTGCCAGCAGTGCAGGTGGTGGACAGGCGACCGGGGAGCTGTTTTTT

d_gene: TRBD2
j_gene: TRBJ2-7
abundance: once
v_gene: TRBV7-8
CDR3aa: CASSLGGGTSLSRQYF
CDR3nt: TGTGCCAGCAGCTTAGGGGGTGGGACTAGCCTGAGCCGGCAGTACTTC

d_gene: -
j_gene: TRBJ2-7
abundance: -
v_gene: TRBV29-1
CDR3aa: CSVVSPAGGYEQYF
CDR3nt: TGCAGCGTTGTGAGCCCCGCCGGAGGGTACGAGCAGTACTTC

d_gene: TRBD2
j_gene: TRBJ2-2
abundance: -
v_gene: TRBV4-1
CDR3aa: CASSPRGGGGRNTGELFF
CDR3nt: TGCGCCAGCAGCCCTCGGGGGGGCGGGGGCCGGAACACCGGGGAGCTGTTTTTT

d_gene: -
j_gene: TRBJ1-5
abundance: -
v_gene: TRBV12-3/TRBV12-4
CDR3aa: CASSNDRSQPQHF
CDR3nt: TGTGCCAGCAGTAACGACAGGTCGCAGCCCCAGCATTTT

d_gene: TRBD2
j_gene: TRBJ2-3
abundance: -
v_gene: TRBV3-1/TRBV3-2
CDR3aa: CASSPSGGAGVSTDTQYF
CDR3nt: TGTGCCAGCAGCCCCTCCGGAGGAGCGGGAGTTAGCACAGATACGCAGTATTTT

d_gene: -
j_gene: TRBJ1-6
abundance: -
v_gene: TRBV2
CDR3aa: CASKEDYNSPLHF
CDR3nt: TGTGCCAGCAAGGAGGACTATAATTCACCCCTCCACTTT

d_gene: -
j_gene: TRBJ1-1
abundance: -
v_gene: TRBV7-3
CDR3aa: CASSLGGRETEAFF
CDR3nt: TGTGCCAGCAGCTTGGGGGGGCGAGAGACTGAAGCTTTCTTT

d_gene: TRBD1
j_gene: TRBJ2-5
abundance: -
v_gene: TRBV9
CDR3aa: CASSAGTGNLGYQETQYF
CDR3nt: TGTGCCAGCAGCGCCGGGACAGGGAATTTGGGGTACCAAGAGACCCAGTACTTC

d_gene: -
j_gene: TRBJ2-7
abundance: -
v_gene: TRBV11-3
CDR3aa: CASSAQGRREQYF
CDR3nt: TGTGCCAGCAGCGCCCAGGGGCGGCGCGAGCAGTACTTC

d_gene: TRBD2
j_gene: TRBJ2-5
abundance: -
v_gene: TRBV5-5
CDR3aa: CASSKGLADLETQYF
CDR3nt: TGTGCCAGCAGCAAGGGACTAGCGGACCTCGAGACCCAGTACTTC

d_gene: TRBD2
j_gene: TRBJ2-5
abundance: -
v_gene: TRBV5-6
CDR3aa: CAVQVAGAGETQYF
CDR3nt: TGTGCCGTCCAGGTAGCGGGGGCGGGAGAGACCCAGTACTTC

d_gene: -
j_gene: TRBJ1-1
abundance: -
v_gene: TRBV5-1
CDR3aa: CASSFREVNTEAFF
CDR3nt: TGCGCCAGCAGCTTTCGGGAGGTGAACACTGAAGCTTTCTTT

d_gene: TRBD1
j_gene: TRBJ1-1
abundance: -
v_gene: TRBV11-1
CDR3aa: CASSLGNRGTEAFF
CDR3nt: TGTGCCAGCAGCTTAGGCAACAGGGGGACTGAAGCTTTCTTT

d_gene: -
j_gene: TRBJ2-7
abundance: -
v_gene: TRBV7-8
CDR3aa: CASSLTGGYEQYF
CDR3nt: TGTGCCAGCAGCTTAACCGGGGGATACGAGCAGTACTTC

d_gene: -
j_gene: TRBJ1-3
abundance: -
v_gene: TRBV19
CDR3aa: CASSTPDTFSGNTIYF
CDR3nt: TGTGCCAGTAGTACCCCGGACACCTTTTCTGGAAACACCATATATTTT

d_gene: TRBD1
j_gene: TRBJ1-1
abundance: -
v_gene: TRBV29-1
CDR3aa: CSAHRTGNTEAFF
CDR3nt: TGCAGCGCCCATAGGACAGGGAACACTGAAGCTTTCTTT

d_gene: -
j_gene: TRBJ1-5
abundance: -
v_gene: TRBV28
CDR3aa: CASSYSGAGQPQHF
CDR3nt: TGTGCCAGCAGTTATTCAGGGGCTGGCCAGCCCCAGCATTTT